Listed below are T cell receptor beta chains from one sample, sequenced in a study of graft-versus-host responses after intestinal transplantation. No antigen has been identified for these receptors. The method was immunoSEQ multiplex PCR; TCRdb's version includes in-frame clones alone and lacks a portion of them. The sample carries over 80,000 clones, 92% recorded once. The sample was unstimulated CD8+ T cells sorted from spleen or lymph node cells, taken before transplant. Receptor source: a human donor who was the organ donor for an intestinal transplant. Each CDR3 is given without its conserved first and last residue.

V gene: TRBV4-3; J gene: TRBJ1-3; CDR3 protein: ASSQDRGLSGNTIY
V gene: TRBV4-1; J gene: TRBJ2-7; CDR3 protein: ASSEGMNYEQY
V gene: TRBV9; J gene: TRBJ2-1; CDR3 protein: ASSIRPGGSYNEQF
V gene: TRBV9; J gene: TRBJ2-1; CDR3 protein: ASSVARGANEQF
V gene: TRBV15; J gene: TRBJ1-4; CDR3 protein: ATRRDRSTNEKLF
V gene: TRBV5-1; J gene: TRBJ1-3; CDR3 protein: ASSLLPGNSGNTIY
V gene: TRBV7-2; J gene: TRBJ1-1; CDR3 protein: ASSFFITVEAF
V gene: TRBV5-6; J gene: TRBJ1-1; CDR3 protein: ASSYTDEAF
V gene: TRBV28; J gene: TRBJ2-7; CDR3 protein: AILPRGGLVYEQY
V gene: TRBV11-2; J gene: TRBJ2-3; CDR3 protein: ASSFPRVTSGEITDTQY
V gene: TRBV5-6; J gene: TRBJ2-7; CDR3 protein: ASSLGSAEQY
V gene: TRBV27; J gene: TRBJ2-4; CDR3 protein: ASSLRGALLTDIAKNIQY
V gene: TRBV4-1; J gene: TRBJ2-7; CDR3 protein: ASSQQQGARYEQY
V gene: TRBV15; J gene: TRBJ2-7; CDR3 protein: ATSAGQGASYEQY
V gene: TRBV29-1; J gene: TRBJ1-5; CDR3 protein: SPGARGQPQH
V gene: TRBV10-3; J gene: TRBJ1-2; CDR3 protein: AISDNLLQDYGYT
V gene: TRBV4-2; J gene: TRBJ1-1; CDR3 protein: ASRGTLVNTESF
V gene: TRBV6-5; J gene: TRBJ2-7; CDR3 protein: ASSLAGGPGEQY
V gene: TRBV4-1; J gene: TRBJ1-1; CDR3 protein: ASSQGAGFHTEAF
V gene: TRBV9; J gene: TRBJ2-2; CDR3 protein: ASTGDRDTGELF
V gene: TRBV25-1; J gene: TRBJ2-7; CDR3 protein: ASGPYGDSYEQY
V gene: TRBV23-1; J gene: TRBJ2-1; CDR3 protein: ASSWLRDRGVSSYNEQF
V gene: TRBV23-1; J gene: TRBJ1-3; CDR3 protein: ASSQPQGSGNTIY
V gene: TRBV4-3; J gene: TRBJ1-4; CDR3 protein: ASSQDGWEKLF